Shown below are 20 T cell receptor beta chains from a single sample sequenced in a study of T cell responses to AZD1222 COVID-19 vaccine listed by TCRdb under 2021. Library preparation employed the immunoSEQ multiplex PCR assay. In its TCRdb copy, this immuneACCESS table keeps in-frame sequences only and misses some clones. Where compared with another copy, unresolved V genes explain less than half of these, and the others have no known cause. The sample data list 90,000 to 130,000 clones, and around 81% of these were observed just once. The ten top clones hold roughly 9.5% of the sample. The sample's time point label is to be understood as: baseline before first vaccination. The material was peripheral blood, obtained on day 0 of AZD1222 vaccination. All receptors derive from an adult in good health.

V and J are TRBV2 and TRBJ1-3, with D unclear. The ends were cut back, 6 bases at V and 0 bases at J, with 3 bases in the middle. This CDR3 has 12 amino acids. The germline CDR1 and CDR2 sequences are SNHLY and FYNNEI. This CDR3 is CASRTSGNTIYF. Here the CDR3 DNA reads TGTGCCAGCAGAACCTCTGGAAACACCATATATTTT.

The chain joins TRBV11-1 to TRBJ2-5; D unresolved. The CDR3 extends over 14 amino acids. V was pared by 0 bases and J by 2 bases, with 7 bases between. Germline loops: CDR1 SGHAT, CDR2 FQDESV (reference sequence). The chain's CDR3 is CASSLALIQETQYF. The CDR3, as DNA: TGTGCCAGCAGCTTAGCGTTGATTCAAGAGACCCAGTACTTC.

This chain uses TRBV11-2 with TRBJ2-3; D is ambiguous. Per germline, CDR1 SGHAT and CDR2 FQNNGV. V lost 1 base, J lost 4 bases, and 3 bases lay in between. The CDR3 has 12 residues. This chain's CDR3 is CASSLVADTQYF. The CDR3 DNA sequence: TGTGCCAGCAGCTTAGTTGCAGATACGCAGTATTTT.

The genes are TRBV18 and TRBJ2-5; no reliable D call. This CDR3 has 13 amino acids. CDR1 and CDR2 from the germline V gene are KGHSH and LQKENI. V was clipped by 4 bases and J by 2 bases, with 8 bases between them. CDR3 region: CASSRLNQETQYF. DNA of the CDR3: TGTGCCAGCTCACGGTTGAATCAAGAGACCCAGTACTTC.

V is TRBV15 and J is TRBJ1-5, with D maybe TRBD1 (5 bases). Deletions cut 0 bases from V and 7 bases from J, with 16 bases between. Germline lookup yields CDR1 LNHNV and CDR2 YYDKDF (reference sequence). This CDR3 has 16 amino acids. CDR3 sequence reads: CATSRDGFAGRQPQHF. The CDR3 DNA follows: TGTGCCACCAGCAGAGATGGATTTGCAGGGCGGCAGCCCCAGCATTTT.

The chain recombines TRBV5-1 with TRBJ1-1; 10 bases match TRBD1. Germline lookup yields CDR1 SGHRS and CDR2 YFSETQ. The V and J ends lost 3 bases and 0 bases, in that order; junction bases with no gene match: 5. This CDR3 has 16 amino acids. As DNA, the CDR3 is TGCGCCAGCAGCTATGGGACAGGGGTTATGAACACTGAAGCTTTCTTT. Encoded protein: CASSYGTGVMNTEAFF.

The rearrangement links TRBV25-1 to TRBJ2-1; the D is unclear. V shed 3 bases and J shed 6 bases, with 15 bases lying between them. The CDR3 extends over 15 amino acids. The V gene's germline CDR1 is MGHDK and CDR2 SYGVNS. Here the CDR3 DNA reads TGTGCCAGCAGTGATGTAGGCACCTGGGGCAATGAGCAGTTCTTC. Protein: CASSDVGTWGNEQFF.

This chain uses TRBV19 with TRBJ1-4, with 7 positions matching TRBD1. Trimming removed 9 bases from V and 3 bases from J; junction bases left unmatched: 4. CDR3 length: 13 residues. In germline, CDR1 is LNHDA, CDR2 SQIVND (reference sequence). CDR3 DNA sequence: TGTGCCAGAAGACAGGGTTCTAATGAAAAACTGTTTTTT. Its protein is CARRQGSNEKLFF. The full variable domain, its missing parts supplied by reference TRBV19 and TRBJ1-4, is DGGITQSPKYLFRKEGQNVTLSCEQNLNHDAMYWYRQDPGQGLRLIYYSQIVNDFQKGDIAEGYSVSREKKESFPLTVTSAQKNPTAFYLCARRQGSNEKLFFGSGTQLSVL.

V and J are TRBV19 and TRBJ2-5, with D possibly being TRBD1 (5 bases). Germline loops: CDR1 LNHDA, CDR2 SQIVND (reference sequence). The CDR3 spans 13 residues. V was pared by 8 bases and J by 2 bases, with 12 bases between. CDR3 amino acids: CASGKDTQETQYF. The CDR3 region has the DNA TGTGCCAGTGGGAAGGACACACAAGAGACCCAGTACTTC. Full variable domain (remainder filled in from reference TRBV19 and TRBJ2-5): DGGITQSPKYLFRKEGQNVTLSCEQNLNHDAMYWYRQDPGQGLRLIYYSQIVNDFQKGDIAEGYSVSREKKESFPLTVTSAQKNPTAFYLCASGKDTQETQYFGPGTRLLVL.

V gene TRBV4-1 combines with J gene TRBJ2-5; unclear D gene. V was cut by 1 base and J by 2 bases, with 11 bases left in between. The germline CDR1 and CDR2 sequences are MGHRA and YSYEKL. The CDR3 contains 15 residues. This CDR3 reads CASSQGVDLQETQYF. CDR3 DNA: TGCGCCAGCAGCCAAGGGGTAGACTTGCAAGAGACCCAGTACTTC.

V usage is TRBV10-3 and J usage is TRBJ2-1, with 7 nucleotides matching TRBD2. This CDR3 is 16 amino acids long. The trim removed 8 bases at V and 6 bases at J, leaving 16 bases unmatched. Germline lookup yields CDR1 ENHRY and CDR2 SYGVKD. CDR3 loop: CAIAGTNALRANEQFF. The CDR3 DNA reads as TGTGCCATCGCCGGGACTAACGCCCTTCGGGCCAATGAGCAGTTCTTC.

The chain recombines TRBV20-1 with TRBJ2-7; weak D call: TRBD1 (6 bases). This CDR3 comprises 11 residues. CDR1 and CDR2 (germline): DFQATT, SNEGSKA (reference sequence). Deletions cut 6 bases from V and 4 bases from J, with 10 bases between. The CDR3 DNA follows: TGCAGTGCCAAAGGACAGTACGAGCAGTACTTC. This gives the protein CSAKGQYEQYF.

This chain links TRBV7-2 with TRBJ1-2; 10 nucleotides line up with TRBD1. V lost 5 bases, J lost 7 bases, and 4 bases stayed unmatched. The germline gives CDR1 SGHTA, CDR2 FQGNSA. The CDR3 has 13 residues. CDR3 nucleotides: TGTGCCAGCAGCATAGGACAGGGGGTTGGCTACACCTTC. This sequence encodes CASSIGQGVGYTF.

The genes are TRBV7-9 and TRBJ1-1, with unresolved D. CDR3 length: 13 residues. Germline CDR1 is SEHNR and CDR2 is FQNEAQ (reference sequence). V was clipped by 3 bases and J by 1 base, with 6 bases between them. CDR3 sequence reads: CASSFGENTEAFF. For the CDR3, the DNA is TGTGCCAGCAGCTTTGGGGAGAACACTGAAGCTTTCTTT.

V usage is TRBV14 and J usage is TRBJ2-5, with 13 bases fitting TRBD2. The CDR3 contains 17 residues. V was pared by 3 bases and J by 4 bases, with 8 bases of the junction left unmatched. From germline, CDR1 is SGHDN and CDR2 FVKESK. CDR3 protein: CASSQGLAGFIPETQYF. The CDR3 DNA is TGTGCCAGCAGCCAGGGACTAGCGGGATTCATCCCAGAGACCCAGTACTTC.

This sequence joins TRBV25-1 and TRBJ1-1; 7 nucleotides line up with TRBD1. J was trimmed by 3 bases and V by 4 bases; bases with no gene match: 8. Germline V gene data show CDR1 as MGHDK and CDR2 as SYGVNS. The length of the CDR3 is 15 residues. The CDR3 DNA is TGTGCCAGCAGTGGGACAGGTTTAAGGGACACTGAAGCTTTCTTT. Its translation: CASSGTGLRDTEAFF.

The chain is built from TRBV25-1 and TRBJ2-3; a possible D gene is TRBD2 (6 bases). This CDR3 has 16 residues. Germline assignment: CDR1 MGHDK and CDR2 SYGVNS. V was shortened by 1 base and J by 0 bases, with 11 bases between the two germline ends. The DNA for the CDR3 is TGTGCCAGCAGTGAATTGGTGGGGACTAGCACAGATACGCAGTATTTT. It translates to CASSELVGTSTDTQYF.

V is TRBV6-6 and J is TRBJ1-4; no definite D call. Trimming shortened V by 2 bases and J by 3 bases, and 10 bases separated the two germline ends. Germline values: CDR1 MNHNY, CDR2 SVGAGI (reference sequence). The CDR3 has 15 residues. This CDR3 reads CASSYRGGPNEKLFF. The CDR3, as DNA: TGTGCCAGCAGTTACCGGGGAGGGCCTAATGAAAAACTGTTTTTT.

The chain links TRBV4-1 to TRBJ2-6; 9 bases are shared with TRBD1. In germline, CDR1 is MGHRA, CDR2 YSYEKL. With V trimmed by 4 bases and J by 0 bases, 4 bases remained unmatched. The CDR3 covers 17 residues. The CDR3 nucleotides are TGCGCCAGCAGCCTACAGGGGGCCAACTCTGGGGCCAACGTCCTGACTTTC. It yields the protein CASSLQGANSGANVLTF.

J is TRBJ1-6 and V is TRBV28; D remains unclear. V lost 8 bases to trimming and J lost 7 bases, with 9 bases between them. Per germline, CDR1 MDHEN and CDR2 SYDVKM. CDR3 length: 12 amino acids. The CDR3 bases are TGTGCCAGCGTCTCGGGGAATTCACCCCTCCACTTT. Amino acid sequence: CASVSGNSPLHF.